This TCR beta chain was found in a study of cytomegalovirus exposure and HLA in healthy donors. CDR3 length equals 12 residues. Germline CDR1 and CDR2: SNHLY and FYNNEI. V shed 7 bases and J shed 4 bases, with 10 bases lying between them. Amplification used 60 Vbeta primers and 13 Jbeta primers. Data came from immunoSEQ multiplex PCR; TCRdb stores just in-frame clones and leaves some out. This sample has about 160,000 clones, with roughly four fifths found just once. Sequencing used PBMCs. The chain has TRBV2 and TRBJ1-2; the D is unclear. This sequence was found in a man aged 40-49 years in good health and CMV-seronegative. CDR3 loop: CASTRGSYGYTF. In DNA form, the CDR3 reads TGTGCCAGCACGCGGGGTTCCTATGGCTACACCTTC.